This T cell receptor beta chain comes out of a study of blood T cell repertoires in COVID-19. Looking at the study overall: Collection of acute and convalescent COVID-19 samples took place in the United States, Italy and Spain. Nucleic acid was either cDNA or gDNA, and it came from T cells, B-cell-depleted T cells, or PBMCs.

The ends were cut back, 3 bases at V and 2 bases at J, with 9 bases in the middle. This CDR3 has 14 amino acids. The germline V gene encodes CDR1 SGDLS and CDR2 YYNGEE. Source study methods: Reference gene primer amplification gave estimated nucleated cell counts. Produced via immunoSEQ multiplex PCR; TCRdb's table is partial and in-frame only. V, J and clone size reflect that table, while D and trimming were determined from the DNA. The sample records about 210,000 clones, around 83% being singletons. The TCR comes from a man between 35 and 55 years old who had recovered from COVID-19. The chain recombines TRBV9 with TRBJ1-5; D not certain. The sequencing input was peripheral blood. This CDR3 is CASSAAGGNQPQHF. The DNA for the CDR3 is TGTGCCAGCAGCGCCGCCGGGGGCAATCAGCCCCAGCATTTT.